These 10 T cell receptor beta chains originate from one sample sequenced in a study of cytomegalovirus exposure and HLA in healthy donors (dated by TCRdb to about 2017). To prepare the library, the immunoSEQ multiplex PCR assay was applied. For the multiplex PCR, a mixture combining 60 forward primers for TCR Vbeta segments and 13 reverse primers for TCR Jbeta segments was used. TCRdb's version of the immuneACCESS table is confined to in-frame rearrangements and falls short of the full clone set. An unresolved V gene accounts for under half of the shortfall where checked; the remainder is of unknown origin. Within this sample are around 190,000 clones, with approximately 79% of them counted one time only. The biggest ten clones account for 3.5% to 5% of the sample. The sequenced sample was PBMCs. The receptors originated from a woman younger than 45 in good health and CMV-seropositive.

The chain couples TRBV10-3 to TRBJ2-7, with D possibly matching TRBD1 (5 bases). Germline V gives CDR1 ENHRY, CDR2 SYGVKD. The CDR3 covers 16 residues. V lost 3 bases and J 0 bases, leaving 15 bases between the germline ends. CDR3 nucleotides: TGTGCCATCAGTGATCAGGGCAGGGCGAGCTCCTACGAGCAGTACTTC. This gives the protein CAISDQGRASSYEQYF.

The rearrangement uses TRBV18 and TRBJ1-4, with 7 bases identical to TRBD1. Germline loops: CDR1 KGHSH, CDR2 LQKENI. Trimming took 3 bases from V and 0 from J; bases not matched to a gene: 1. CDR3 size: 15 residues. The chain's CDR3 is CASSPGTATNEKLFF. CDR3 sequence (DNA): TGTGCCAGCTCACCTGGGACAGCAACTAATGAAAAACTGTTTTTT.

This chain links TRBV29-1 with TRBJ2-3; 10 nucleotides line up with TRBD1. This CDR3 spans 15 amino acids. V shed 5 bases and J 5 bases; nucleotides not matched to a gene: 10. Germline V gene data show CDR1 as SQVTM and CDR2 as ANQGSEA. CDR3 sequence (DNA): TGCAGCGTTCGTTATTGGGGGACAGGGGAAGATACGCAGTATTTT. This sequence encodes CSVRYWGTGEDTQYF.

This clone has a handful of counts. This chain uses TRBV4-3 with TRBJ1-2; 7 nucleotides line up with TRBD1. This CDR3 has 15 residues. The J segment lost 6 bases and the V segment lost 3 bases, leaving 10 bases of the junction unmatched. In germline, CDR1 is LGHNA, CDR2 YSLEER. This CDR3 is CASSQQRQGWDGYTF. Here the CDR3 DNA reads TGCGCCAGCAGCCAGCAACGACAGGGTTGGGATGGCTACACCTTC.

The V call is TRBV15, the J call TRBJ2-1, with a possible D match to TRBD2 (6 bases). With 3 bases removed from V and 7 bases from J, the gap between germline ends came to 13 bases. Germline lookup yields CDR1 LNHNV and CDR2 YYDKDF (reference sequence). This CDR3 is built from 14 residues. The CDR3 DNA reads as TGTGCCACCAGCAGTGGGATCGCGGGGAATGAGCAGTTCTTC. This encodes CATSSGIAGNEQFF. The full variable domain, rest sourced from reference TRBV15 and TRBJ2-1, is DAMVIQNPRYQVTQFGKPVTLSCSQTLNHNVMYWYQQKSSQAPKLLFHYYDKDFNNEADTPDNFQSRRPNTSFCFLDIRSPGLGDTAMYLCATSSGIAGNEQFFGPGTRLTVL.

There are a few counts of this clone. V is TRBV6-6 and J is TRBJ1-2, with a possible D match to TRBD1 (6 bases). V was clipped by 2 bases and J by 7 bases, with 17 bases between them. The CDR3 consists of 15 residues. Germline V gene lookup returns CDR1 MNHNY and CDR2 SVGAGI (reference sequence). CDR3 sequence (DNA): TGTGCCAGCAGTTACGGGGGCGGGAGCCCGCTTGGCTACACCTTC. Encoded protein: CASSYGGGSPLGYTF.

The V call is TRBV2, the J call TRBJ1-1; D is unclear. Trimming shortened V by 5 bases and J by 0 bases, and 10 bases separated the two germline ends. The CDR3 extends over 14 amino acids. Germline V gene lookup returns CDR1 SNHLY and CDR2 FYNNEI. The CDR3 spells CASSPERMNTEAFF. The CDR3 nucleotides are TGTGCCAGCAGTCCTGAGAGAATGAACACTGAAGCTTTCTTT.

This clone was counted between two and nine times. The chain is built from TRBV7-2 and TRBJ2-3, with D perhaps matching TRBD2 (7 bases). CDR3 length: 16 amino acids. Trimming pared 2 bases from V and 3 bases from J, leaving 15 bases between. CDR1 and CDR2 (germline): SGHTA, FQGNSA. CDR3 sequence: CASSLWVGGGTDTQYF. CDR3 bases: TGTGCCAGCAGCTTATGGGTGGGAGGGGGAACAGATACGCAGTATTTT.

This sequence joins TRBV7-9 and TRBJ1-2; TRBD1 aligns across 10 bases. Per germline, CDR1 SEHNR and CDR2 FQNEAQ (reference sequence). V trimming: 5 bases; J trimming: 4 bases; junction bases outside the gene matches: 10. CDR3 length: 16 amino acids. CDR3 residues: CASSPFSGQGSYGYTF. The CDR3 DNA reads TGTGCCAGCAGCCCCTTTTCGGGACAGGGGTCCTATGGCTACACCTTC.

The chain is built from TRBV19 and TRBJ2-7; D is perhaps TRBD2 (6 bases). From germline, CDR1 is LNHDA and CDR2 SQIVND (reference sequence). V lost 5 bases and J lost 2, with 16 bases in between. The CDR3 loop spans 15 amino acids. The CDR3 coding sequence is TGTGCCAGTAGTCCTCAGGAGGGCCGCACCTACGAGCAGTACTTC. It specifies CASSPQEGRTYEQYF.